This section outlines one T cell receptor beta chain sequence together with its context. These data originate in a study of blood T cell repertoires in COVID-19. The method was immunoSEQ multiplex PCR; TCRdb's version includes in-frame clones alone and lacks a portion of them. The data contain hundreds of thousands of clones, about nine tenths of them singletons. From germline, CDR1 is MNHEY and CDR2 SMNVEV (reference sequence). The CDR3 has 16 residues. Trimming took 1 base from V and 1 from J; bases not matched to a gene: 7. The chain couples TRBV27 to TRBJ2-7; the match to TRBD2 covers 7 bases. The TCR sequence derives from a man aged 40-50 years who had recovered from COVID-19. The sample comprised PBMCs or T cells enriched from blood (not recorded which). The CDR3 sequence: CASSLWDGLGSYEQYF. The CDR3 bases are TGTGCCAGCAGTTTATGGGACGGACTAGGGTCCTACGAGCAGTACTTC.